These 9 T cell receptor beta chains were sequenced from one sample in a study of T cell changes during pregnancy in multiple sclerosis. The repertoire was sequenced with immunoSEQ multiplex PCR; TCRdb's copy has only in-frame clones and lacks some. The sample yields around 15,000 clones, more than 80% seen once. The sequenced sample was peripheral blood, obtained in the second trimester of pregnancy. The origin of the receptors is a female donor in good health, enrolled as a control in a pregnancy study.

The V gene is TRBV7-3, the J gene TRBJ1-1; D gene ambiguous. Germline V gene data show CDR1 as SGHTA and CDR2 as FQGTGA. Trimming stripped 1 base from V and 4 bases from J, with 10 bases between. The CDR3 is made up of 14 amino acids. The CDR3 is CASSLRGGSTEAFF. The CDR3 DNA is TGTGCCAGCAGCTTAAGGGGAGGGAGCACTGAAGCTTTCTTT.

This clone was recorded only once. The chain carries TRBV19 and TRBJ1-5, with D possibly matching TRBD1 (6 bases). CDR1 and CDR2 (germline): LNHDA, SQIVND (reference sequence). There are 13 residues in the CDR3. The ends were cut back, 2 bases at V and 12 bases at J, with 14 bases in the middle. The CDR3 reads CASSIRGGELQHF. For the CDR3, the DNA is TGTGCCAGTAGTATACGGGGGGGCGAGCTCCAGCATTTT.

The chain joins TRBV5-4 to TRBJ1-4, with 7 nucleotides matching TRBD1. Germline V gene sequence: CDR1 SGHNT, CDR2 YYREEE (reference sequence). This CDR3 region has 14 residues. V trimming: 1 base; J trimming: 7 bases; junction bases outside the gene matches: 4. The CDR3 loop reads CASSLRGQSEKLFF. CDR3 nucleotides: TGTGCCAGCAGCTTGAGGGGACAGAGTGAAAAACTGTTTTTT.

The chain uses TRBV6-5 and TRBJ1-2; possible D gene TRBD1, 6 bases. The CDR3 is 14 residues long. The germline V gene encodes CDR1 MNHEY and CDR2 SVGAGI. The ends were cut back, 6 bases at V and 0 bases at J, with 11 bases in the middle. CDR3 nucleotide sequence: TGTGCCAGCAGCTCCAGGGGACCTAACTATGGCTACACCTTC. This translates into CASSSRGPNYGYTF.

The rearrangement links TRBV7-2 to TRBJ2-7; 7 bases map to TRBD2. Per germline, CDR1 SGHTA and CDR2 FQGNSA. This CDR3 has 16 residues. Germline trimming cut 1 base from V and 4 bases from J; bases unmatched to any gene: 10. The CDR3 DNA reads TGTGCCAGCAGCTTAGAGGGGTCTAGCGGTATGTACGAGCAGTACTTC. It codes for CASSLEGSSGMYEQYF.

The chain has TRBV7-9 and TRBJ2-1; D is unresolved. The CDR3 totals 13 residues. The germline CDR1 and CDR2 sequences are SEHNR and FQNEAQ (reference sequence). Trimming took 0 bases from V and 5 from J, leaving 5 bases between them. The CDR3 DNA follows: TGTGCCAGCAGCTTAGCACGAGACAATGAGCAGTTCTTC. Translation gives CASSLARDNEQFF.

The V gene is TRBV29-1, the J gene TRBJ2-1; 12 bases map to TRBD2. This CDR3 contains 15 residues. CDR1 and CDR2 (germline): SQVTM, ANQGSEA. The junction had 11 bases not matched to a gene; V was cut back by 7 bases and J by 7 bases. CDR3 in DNA: TGCAGCGGCCACCGACTAGCGGGGGACGGGAATGAGCAGTTCTTC. Encoded protein: CSGHRLAGDGNEQFF.

V usage is TRBV5-6 and J usage is TRBJ2-4; D may be TRBD2 (5 bases). Germline loops: CDR1 SGHDT, CDR2 YYEEEE. The germline V and J ends were trimmed by 2 bases and 0 bases, with 6 bases remaining between them. This CDR3 has 14 amino acids. CDR3 amino acids: CASSLGRAKNIQYF. CDR3 in DNA: TGTGCCAGCAGCTTAGGGAGAGCCAAAAACATTCAGTACTTC.

The chain joins TRBV5-4 to TRBJ1-2; a weak D match, TRBD1 (6 bases). The CDR3 contains 14 residues. Germline V gene lookup returns CDR1 SGHNT and CDR2 YYREEE (reference sequence). Trimming shortened V by 5 bases and J by 8 bases, and 19 bases separated the two germline ends. The CDR3 reads CASRPEWGPEGYTF. The CDR3 DNA sequence: TGTGCCAGCAGACCCGAGTGGGGGCCGGAAGGCTACACCTTC.